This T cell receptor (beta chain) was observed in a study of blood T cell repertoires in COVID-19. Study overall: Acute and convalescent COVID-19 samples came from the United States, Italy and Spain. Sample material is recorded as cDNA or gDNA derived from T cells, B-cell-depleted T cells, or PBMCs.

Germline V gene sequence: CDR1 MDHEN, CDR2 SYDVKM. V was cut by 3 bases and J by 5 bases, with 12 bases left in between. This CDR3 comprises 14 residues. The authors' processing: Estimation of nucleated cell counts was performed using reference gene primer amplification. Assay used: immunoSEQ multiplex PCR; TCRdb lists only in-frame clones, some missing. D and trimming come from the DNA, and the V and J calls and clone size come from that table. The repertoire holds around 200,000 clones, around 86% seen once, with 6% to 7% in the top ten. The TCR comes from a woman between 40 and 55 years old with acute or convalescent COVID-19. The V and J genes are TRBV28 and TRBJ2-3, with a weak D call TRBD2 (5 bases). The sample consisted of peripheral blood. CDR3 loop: CASSFSGVRDTQYF. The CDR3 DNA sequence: TGTGCCAGCAGTTTTTCCGGGGTTAGAGATACGCAGTATTTT.